The entry that follows covers one T cell receptor beta chain sequence. Trimming removed 5 bases from V and 3 bases from J, with 10 bases in between. This CDR3 comprises 14 residues. Germline-derived CDR1 and CDR2 are MNHEY and SVGAGI. The data belong to a study of blood T cell repertoires in COVID-19. Overall study context: The samples span acute and convalescent COVID-19 from the United States, Italy and Spain. Sample material is recorded as cDNA or gDNA derived from T cells, B-cell-depleted T cells, or PBMCs.

Original handling: It was from reference gene primer amplification that nucleated cell counts were estimated. Sequenced by immunoSEQ multiplex PCR; TCRdb stores in-frame clones only, minus some. D and trimming come from the DNA, and the V and J calls and clone size come from that table. The sample holds about 68,000 clones; about 83% are singletons and the top ten take approximately 23%. The chain uses TRBV6-5 and TRBJ1-4; maybe TRBD1 (5 bases). The source material was peripheral blood. This receptor was obtained from a human donor in a cohort sampled during active COVID-19. In DNA, the CDR3 is TGTGCCAGCAGTCTGGGGGGACCTAATGAAAAACTGTTTTTT. Translation: CASSLGGPNEKLFF.